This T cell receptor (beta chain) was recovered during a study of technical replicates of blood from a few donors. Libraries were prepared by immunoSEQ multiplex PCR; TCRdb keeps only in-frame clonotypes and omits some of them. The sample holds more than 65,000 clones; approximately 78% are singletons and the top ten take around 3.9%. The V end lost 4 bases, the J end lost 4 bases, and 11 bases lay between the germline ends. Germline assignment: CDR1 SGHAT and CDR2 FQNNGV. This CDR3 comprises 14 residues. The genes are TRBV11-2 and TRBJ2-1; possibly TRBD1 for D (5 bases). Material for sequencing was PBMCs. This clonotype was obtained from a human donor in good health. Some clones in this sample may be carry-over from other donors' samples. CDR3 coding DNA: TGTGCCAGCAGCTCAGGGTACCCTTACAATGAGCAGTTCTTC. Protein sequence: CASSSGYPYNEQFF.